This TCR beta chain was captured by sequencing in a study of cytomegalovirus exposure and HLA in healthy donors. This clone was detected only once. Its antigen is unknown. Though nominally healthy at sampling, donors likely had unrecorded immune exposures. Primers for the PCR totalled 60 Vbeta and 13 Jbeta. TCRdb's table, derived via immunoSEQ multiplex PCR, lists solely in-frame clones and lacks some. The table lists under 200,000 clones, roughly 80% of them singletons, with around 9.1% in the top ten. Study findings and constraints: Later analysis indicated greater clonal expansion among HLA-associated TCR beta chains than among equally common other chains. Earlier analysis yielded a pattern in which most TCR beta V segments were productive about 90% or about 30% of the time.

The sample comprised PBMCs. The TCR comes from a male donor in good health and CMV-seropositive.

The DNA for the CDR3 is TGTGCCAGCAGCCGCCGACTAGCGGGGGGCACAGATACGCAGTATTTT. Translated, it gives CASSRRLAGGTDTQYF. J is TRBJ2-3 and V is TRBV5-4; 12 bases are shared with TRBD2. The CDR3 has 16 amino acids. Per the germline V gene, CDR1 is SGHNT and CDR2 is YYREEE (reference sequence). V lost 4 bases and J lost 1; bases outside the gene matches: 4.